The sequence of this T cell receptor beta chain was determined in a study of human T cells and chemical hapten exposure. The time point here: patch test 2, 6 weeks after DPC sensitization. Indicated treatment: therapeutic diphenylcyclopropenone sensitization with weekly scalp DPC. Whole-study findings and limits: Expanded TCR counts at PT1 were positively correlated with the patch test score.

Each CDR3 protein is one row after TCRdb ran MiXCR on the RACE reads. The table lists 350,000 to 400,000 distinct CDR3 sequences, 6% to 7% of them singletons. The CDR3 covers 13 residues. Trimming at V came to 6 bases and at J to 5 bases, leaving 7 bases not matched to a gene. Concerning this clonotype: The antigen is unknown.

The material was whole blood, obtained in connection with sensitization to the hapten diphenylcyclopropenone (DPC). V usage is TRBV12-3 or TRBV12-4 and J usage is TRBJ2-7, with TRBD1 identical over 7 bases. The origin of this receptor is a woman younger than 30 with alopecia areata. Some clones in this sample may be carry-over from other donors' samples. The CDR3 region has the DNA TGTGCCAGCAGGAAGACAGGGTGGGACGAGCAGTACTTC. Translation gives CASRKTGWDEQYF.